This T cell receptor (beta chain) was sequenced in a study of OX40 agonist ivuxolimab in advanced cancers. The CDR3 runs to 14 residues. The J segment lost 3 bases and the V segment lost 1 base, leaving 3 bases of the junction unmatched. Germline CDR1 and CDR2: SGHRS and YFSETQ. TCRdb's table, derived via immunoSEQ multiplex PCR, lists solely in-frame clones and lacks some. The sample records some 65,000 clones, roughly 90% being singletons. Whole-study findings and limits: Antigens targeted by the expanded peripheral T cells were not determined.

This clone was detected a few times. The antigen remains undetermined. This receptor was obtained from an adult with an advanced solid tumor such as melanoma, head and neck, liver or kidney cancer. Sequenced material: CD4+ or CD8+ T cells sorted from blood, taken in a trial of the OX40 agonist ivuxolimab. The rearrangement links TRBV5-1 to TRBJ2-7, with TRBD2 identical over 8 bases. The DNA of the CDR3 is TGCGCCAGCAGCTTGTTCGCGGGGGGCTACGAGCAGTACTTC. This codes for CASSLFAGGYEQYF.